The next 18 T cell receptor beta chains were all read from a single sample in a study of long-term antiretroviral therapy in people with HIV. At survey level, the immunoSEQ assay was run in its v3.0 version. The method was immunoSEQ multiplex PCR; TCRdb's version includes in-frame clones alone and lacks a portion of them. Among around 15,000 clones listed, 70% to 90% were seen once. The sample consisted of unsorted PBMCs, taken 0.5 years after starting antiretroviral therapy. All receptors derive from a woman in her thirties or forties with HIV.

This clone appeared a single time. The V call is TRBV5-1, the J call TRBJ2-3; possibly TRBD1 or TRBD2 for D (6 bases each). Germline V lookup: CDR1 SGHRS, CDR2 YFSETQ. The V gene lost 0 bases and the J gene lost 1 base, with 12 bases spanning the gap. This CDR3 has 16 residues. DNA of the CDR3: TGCGCCAGCAGCTTGGAGGGGGAGCGGGGCACAGATACGCAGTATTTT. This codes for CASSLEGERGTDTQYF.

The chain joins TRBV18 to TRBJ2-2; the D gene is possibly TRBD1 (6 bases). Germline CDR1 KGHSH, CDR2 LQKENI. Trimming removed 2 bases from V and 5 bases from J, with 15 bases in between. The CDR3 length is 16 residues. The CDR3 is CASSPSNSGATGELFF. CDR3 sequence (DNA): TGTGCCAGCTCACCATCGAATTCAGGGGCGACCGGGGAGCTGTTTTTT.

CDR3 coding DNA: TGTGCCAGTAGGGGGGGTATCCTAGACGATGAGCAGTTCTTC. Amino acid sequence: CASRGGILDDEQFF. V and J are TRBV19 and TRBJ2-1; weak D call: TRBD2 (6 bases). In germline, CDR1 is LNHDA, CDR2 SQIVND (reference sequence). The CDR3 consists of 14 residues. The V end lost 6 bases, the J end lost 8 bases, and 17 bases lay between the germline ends.

This clone was observed a few times. The chain couples TRBV7-6 to TRBJ1-2; 7 nucleotides match TRBD1. The J segment lost 8 bases and the V segment lost 1 base, leaving 4 bases of the junction unmatched. This CDR3 spans 13 amino acids. Germline CDR1 SGHVS, CDR2 FNYEAQ. CDR3 region: CASSLDRGSGYTF. In DNA form, the CDR3 reads TGTGCCAGCAGCTTAGACAGGGGAAGCGGCTACACCTTC.

This rearrangement joins TRBV18 to TRBJ2-1; 11 bases agree with TRBD2. The CDR3 is 15 amino acids. Germline CDR1 and CDR2: KGHSH and LQKENI. The junction had 0 bases not matched to a gene; V was cut back by 0 bases and J by 5 bases. This CDR3 is CASSPPGLADNEQFF. The CDR3 nucleotides read TGTGCCAGCTCACCACCGGGACTAGCGGACAATGAGCAGTTCTTC.

This chain connects TRBV19 to TRBJ2-2; 10 bases are a match to TRBD2. Trimming took 8 bases from V and 4 from J; bases not matched to a gene: 4. CDR3 length: 14 residues. Germline values: CDR1 LNHDA, CDR2 SQIVND (reference sequence). Here the CDR3 DNA reads TGTGCCAGTCACACTAGCGGGGCCACCGGGGAGCTGTTTTTT. Translating it yields CASHTSGATGELFF.

This clone was seen just once. The J gene is TRBJ2-3, the V gene TRBV9; the D gene could be TRBD1 or TRBD2 (5 bases each). The germline V gene encodes CDR1 SGDLS and CDR2 YYNGEE. CDR3 length equals 12 residues. V shed 0 bases and J shed 14 bases, with 13 bases lying between them. CDR3 sequence reads: CASSVGGGPGYF. CDR3 sequence (DNA): TGTGCCAGCAGCGTAGGGGGCGGGCCTGGGTATTTT.

The chain joins TRBV28 to TRBJ2-1; TRBD2 matches 9 bases. Germline V gives CDR1 MDHEN, CDR2 SYDVKM. J lost 13 bases, V lost 3 bases, and 4 bases had no gene match. This CDR3 is 12 amino acids long. Written as DNA, the CDR3 is TGTGCCAGCAGTTTTATAGCGGGAGTTCAGTTCTTC. Encoded protein: CASSFIAGVQFF.

The chain joins TRBV7-9 to TRBJ2-2, with D unclear. The V gene's germline CDR1 is SEHNR and CDR2 FQNEAQ (reference sequence). The CDR3 is made up of 14 amino acids. V was cut by 3 bases and J by 7 bases, with 12 bases left in between. The CDR3 DNA sequence: TGTGCCAGCAGCTTGGCTTCGTTAAACGGGGAGCTGTTTTTT. This encodes CASSLASLNGELFF.

The J gene is TRBJ2-5, the V gene TRBV6-5; D ambiguous. This CDR3 region has 15 residues. Germline lookup yields CDR1 MNHEY and CDR2 SVGAGI. V gave up 6 bases and J gave up 1 base, with 15 bases separating them. The CDR3 region has the DNA TGTGCCAGCAGCCGCTTCGTGGCAGGCCAAGAGACCCAGTACTTC. Translation gives CASSRFVAGQETQYF.

CDR3 sequence reads: CAAESGTGSLNEQFF. CDR3 nucleotide sequence: TGTGCCGCCGAGTCCGGGACAGGGAGCTTAAATGAGCAGTTCTTC. This chain uses TRBV10-3 with TRBJ2-1; 9 bases line up with TRBD1. There are 15 residues in the CDR3. CDR1 is ENHRY, CDR2 SYGVKD, per germline. The trim removed 11 bases at V and 7 bases at J, leaving 15 bases unmatched.

The chain links TRBV28 to TRBJ1-5, with D tentatively TRBD1 (5 bases). Looked up from germline, CDR1 is MDHEN and CDR2 is SYDVKM. The CDR3 runs to 14 residues. V lost 6 bases, J lost 7 bases, and 16 bases lay in between. The CDR3 loop reads CASSQAQGDQPQHF. The CDR3 DNA reads TGTGCCAGCAGCCAAGCGCAGGGAGACCAGCCCCAGCATTTT.

The chain recombines TRBV19 with TRBJ2-1; D may match TRBD1 or TRBD2 (5 bases each). Germline V gene lookup returns CDR1 LNHDA and CDR2 SQIVND (reference sequence). This CDR3 comprises 15 residues. The V gene lost 6 bases and the J gene lost 7 bases, with 19 bases spanning the gap. The CDR3 nucleotides read TGTGCCAGTAGGACCGGGACCCGAACGTTGAATGAGCAGTTCTTC. This translates into CASRTGTRTLNEQFF.

This chain links TRBV5-6 with TRBJ1-2; TRBD1 aligns across 7 bases. Unmatched junction bases numbered 16, after V lost 0 bases and J lost 2 bases. CDR1 is SGHDT and CDR2 is YYEEEE in the germline V gene. This CDR3 contains 19 residues. The CDR3 DNA reads TGTGCCAGCAGCTTGGACACCCCAAATACCGGGACAGCCAACTATGGCTACACCTTC. This sequence encodes CASSLDTPNTGTANYGYTF. Complete variable domain (other parts from reference TRBV5-6 and TRBJ1-2): DAGVTQSPTHLIKTRGQQVTLRCSPKSGHDTVSWYQQALGQGPQFIFQYYEEEERQRGNFPDRFSGHQFPNYSSELNVNALLLGDSALYLCASSLDTPNTGTANYGYTFGSGTRLTVV.

The rearrangement uses TRBV5-4 and TRBJ2-5, with 9 bases identical to TRBD2. CDR3 length: 17 residues. The trim removed 0 bases at V and 4 bases at J, leaving 10 bases unmatched. Germline CDR1 and CDR2: SGHNT and YYREEE (reference sequence). CDR3 protein: CASSLGTSVEVSETQYF. CDR3 in DNA: TGTGCCAGCAGCTTGGGGACTAGCGTGGAAGTCTCAGAGACCCAGTACTTC.

The chain couples TRBV19 to TRBJ1-2; 8 positions agree with TRBD1. Germline CDR1 LNHDA, CDR2 SQIVND (reference sequence). CDR3 size: 16 residues. The trim removed 5 bases at V and 6 bases at J, leaving 14 bases unmatched. The CDR3 region has the DNA TGTGCCAGTAGTCTGACCGCCCCGGACAGGGCGCATGGCTACACCTTC. It encodes CASSLTAPDRAHGYTF.

The chain is built from TRBV7-6 and TRBJ1-5, with 7 nucleotides matching TRBD1. The CDR3 sequence is 15 residues long. The germline gives CDR1 SGHVS, CDR2 FNYEAQ. V gave up 3 bases and J gave up 3 bases; unmatched junction bases: 5. The CDR3: CASSFQTGLNQPQHF. CDR3 bases: TGTGCCAGCAGCTTTCAGACAGGGCTCAATCAGCCCCAGCATTTT.

The chain is built from TRBV18 and TRBJ2-4; D tentatively fits TRBD1 or TRBD2 (5 bases each). Trimming took off 2 bases at V and 3 bases at J, with 8 bases between the two ends. Germline-derived CDR1 and CDR2 are KGHSH and LQKENI. CDR3 length: 14 amino acids. This chain's CDR3 is CASSPGTDKNIQYF. As DNA, the CDR3 is TGTGCCAGCTCACCAGGGACGGACAAAAACATTCAGTACTTC.